This note documents a single T cell receptor (beta chain) sequence. This entry is derived from a study of blood T cell repertoires in COVID-19. Study summary: Some COVID-19 samples were acute and others convalescent; all came from the United States, Italy and Spain. The analysed material was cDNA or gDNA that came from T cells, B-cell-depleted T cells, or PBMCs.

As originally analysed: It was from reference gene primer amplification that nucleated cell counts were estimated. Sequencing was performed with immunoSEQ multiplex PCR; in TCRdb, only in-frame clones are kept and a portion is missing. Clone size and V and J calls were adopted from that table, with D and trimming inferred from the DNA. The table shows about 240,000 clones, with roughly 83% occurring only once. The CDR3 runs 14 residues. Germline CDR1 is MNHEY and CDR2 is SVGAGI. V lost 0 bases and J lost 9, with 14 bases in between. This TCR derives from an elderly woman with acute or convalescent COVID-19. The chain couples TRBV6-5 to TRBJ1-2; D gene unclear. The sequenced sample consisted of peripheral blood. The DNA for the CDR3 is TGTGCCAGCAGTTACTCCGGCCAGACATACCGCTACACCTTC. It encodes CASSYSGQTYRYTF.